These 20 T cell receptor beta chains originate from one sample sequenced in a study of control samples from healthy donors and cancer patients. Clones were read by immunoSEQ multiplex PCR, and TCRdb kept only the in-frame ones, dropping some. The repertoire holds tens of thousands of clones, with under 95% as singletons. The specimen was PBMCs. The receptors were sampled from a woman aged 40 to 50 with head and neck cancer.

This chain uses TRBV28 with TRBJ2-2; D ambiguous. Trimming took off 8 bases at V and 5 bases at J, with 9 bases between the two ends. The CDR3 contains 12 residues. The germline CDR1 and CDR2 sequences are MDHEN and SYDVKM. CDR3 in amino acids: CASQQITGELFF. The CDR3 coding sequence is TGTGCCAGCCAACAGATAACCGGGGAGCTGTTTTTT.

This chain joins TRBV5-1 and TRBJ2-5, with D possibly being TRBD2 (5 bases). V lost 4 bases and J lost 2, with 15 bases in between. Germline values: CDR1 SGHRS, CDR2 YFSETQ. This CDR3 is 15 amino acids long. The CDR3 loop reads CASSHTRGSQETQYF. The CDR3 bases are TGCGCCAGCAGCCACACACGCGGGTCTCAAGAGACCCAGTACTTC.

The chain carries TRBV5-1 and TRBJ2-2; 8 bases are a match to TRBD1. Looked up from germline, CDR1 is SGHRS and CDR2 is YFSETQ. The V and J ends lost 3 bases and 5 bases, in that order; junction bases with no gene match: 6. This CDR3 has 15 amino acids. CDR3 protein: CASSSGQELTGELFF. The CDR3 DNA is TGCGCCAGCAGCTCGGGACAGGAGCTTACCGGGGAGCTGTTTTTT.

V is TRBV28 and J is TRBJ2-5; D is undetermined. The V and J ends lost 6 bases and 5 bases respectively, with 10 bases between them. There are 12 residues in the CDR3. The V gene's germline CDR1 is MDHEN and CDR2 SYDVKM. The CDR3 DNA is TGTGCCAGCAGGACACTTCGGGAGACCCAGTACTTC. Translated, it gives CASRTLRETQYF.

The rearrangement links TRBV7-2 to TRBJ2-7, with 10 bases aligning to TRBD2. CDR1 and CDR2 (germline): SGHTA, FQGNSA. The CDR3 totals 15 residues. Trimming removed 4 bases from V and 0 bases from J; junction bases left unmatched: 3. The CDR3 nucleotides are TGTGCCAGCAGCTCCGTAGCGGGGGGCTCCTACGAGCAGTACTTC. Encoded protein: CASSSVAGGSYEQYF. Using reference TRBV7-2 and TRBJ2-7 for the parts outside the CDR3, the full variable domain is GAGVSQSPSNKVTEKGKDVELRCDPISGHTALYWYRQSLGQGLEFLIYFQGNSAPDKSGLPSDRFSAERTGGSVSTLTIQRTQQEDSAVYLCASSSVAGGSYEQYFGPGTRLTVT.

The chain employs TRBV5-1 and TRBJ2-7; a weak D match, TRBD2 (5 bases). V was cut by 6 bases and J by 0 bases, with 16 bases left in between. The length of the CDR3 is 15 residues. Germline CDR1 SGHRS, CDR2 YFSETQ. CDR3 nucleotide sequence: TGCGCCAGCACTCCACGAAGTGGGAGCTCCTACGAGCAGTACTTC. Amino acid sequence: CASTPRSGSSYEQYF.

The chain has TRBV2 and TRBJ1-1; D is uncertain. The ends were cut back, 6 bases at V and 1 base at J, with 6 bases in the middle. The CDR3 length is 12 residues. Looked up from germline, CDR1 is SNHLY and CDR2 is FYNNEI. CDR3: CASRQSNTEAFF. CDR3 nucleotides: TGTGCCAGCAGACAGTCGAACACTGAAGCTTTCTTT.

The chain employs TRBV28 and TRBJ1-5; no definite D call. The length of the CDR3 is 16 residues. CDR1 MDHEN and CDR2 SYDVKM come from the germline V gene. V was pared by 6 bases and J by 1 base, with 16 bases between. The chain's CDR3 is CASRRPWEGSNQPQHF. CDR3 sequence (DNA): TGTGCCAGCAGAAGACCCTGGGAAGGGAGCAATCAGCCCCAGCATTTT.

The chain is built from TRBV4-1 and TRBJ2-7; TRBD2 matches at 9 bases. The CDR3 extends over 16 amino acids. Germline assignment: CDR1 MGHRA and CDR2 YSYEKL. V was clipped by 4 bases and J by 5 bases; unmatched bases: 12. CDR3 region: CASSPPLAGGPNEQYF. As DNA, the CDR3 is TGCGCCAGCAGCCCTCCCCTGGCGGGAGGGCCCAACGAGCAGTACTTC.

V gene TRBV5-4 combines with J gene TRBJ2-3, with D perhaps being TRBD1 or TRBD2 (6 bases each). This CDR3 has 14 residues. Germline CDR1 and CDR2: SGHNT and YYREEE (reference sequence). Trimming cost V 3 bases and J 5 bases, with 13 bases left between them. DNA of the CDR3: TGTGCCAGCAGCTCAAGCAAGGGGGGAGATACGCAGTATTTT. Translation: CASSSSKGGDTQYF.

The genes are TRBV6-4 and TRBJ1-1, with D perhaps TRBD1 (5 bases). There are 13 residues in the CDR3. Germline CDR1 and CDR2: MRHNA and SNTAGT. Trimming stripped 0 bases from V and 10 bases from J, with 12 bases between. CDR3 DNA: TGTGCCAGCAGTGACTCGACGTCAGGGCCAGCTTTCTTT. It is translated as CASSDSTSGPAFF.

The chain has TRBV4-1 and TRBJ2-6; D ambiguous. V shed 2 bases and J shed 0 bases, with 8 bases lying between them. The CDR3 totals 16 residues. Germline CDR1 MGHRA, CDR2 YSYEKL. CDR3 in amino acids: CASSQQRASGANVLTF. Written as DNA, the CDR3 is TGCGCCAGCAGCCAACAACGAGCCTCTGGGGCCAACGTCCTGACTTTC.

As concerns this clone: Because the CDR3's place on the DNA is in doubt, the DNA is left out and the CDR3 is given as listed by TCRdb. The rearrangement links TRBV28 to TRBJ2-7. The CDR3 spans 13 amino acids, including both terminal residues. Germline V gives CDR1 MDHEN, CDR2 SYDVKM. The CDR3 is CASSFGKGIEKYF.

This chain links TRBV19 with TRBJ1-2; 9 nucleotides match TRBD1. The CDR3 runs to 16 residues. J lost 4 bases, V lost 4 bases, and 10 bases had no gene match. Germline CDR1 and CDR2: LNHDA and SQIVND (reference sequence). The CDR3 nucleotides read TGTGCCAGTAGTACGGATCACAGGGGGCAGGCCTATGGCTACACCTTC. Translating gives CASSTDHRGQAYGYTF.

The chain has TRBV19 and TRBJ1-5, with D possibly being TRBD1 (6 bases). Germline assignment: CDR1 LNHDA and CDR2 SQIVND (reference sequence). This CDR3 is built from 14 residues. V was clipped by 3 bases and J by 10 bases, with 16 bases between them. This chain's CDR3 is CASSIDGQFRPQHF. CDR3 DNA sequence: TGTGCCAGTAGTATCGACGGACAGTTCCGACCCCAGCATTTT.

The chain joins TRBV7-9 to TRBJ2-3; TRBD2 matches at 9 bases. Germline CDR1 is SEHNR and CDR2 is FQNEAQ (reference sequence). This CDR3 has 17 amino acids. V trimming: 0 bases; J trimming: 3 bases; junction bases outside the gene matches: 7. The CDR3 nucleotides read TGTGCCAGCAGCTTAGCTAGGGGTAGCGGGAGAACAGATACGCAGTATTTT. Amino acids: CASSLARGSGRTDTQYF.

CDR3 coding DNA: TGTGCCAGCTATGCAGACAGGGAGGCCAATGAGCAGTTCTTC. It specifies CASYADREANEQFF. The rearrangement links TRBV5-4 to TRBJ2-1; possible D gene TRBD1, 7 bases. Germline CDR1 is SGHNT and CDR2 is YYREEE (reference sequence). This CDR3 contains 14 residues. Trimming removed 7 bases at V and 6 bases at J, with 17 bases between.

The V gene is TRBV18, the J gene TRBJ2-7, with 12 bases that match TRBD1. The CDR3 has 15 residues. CDR1 is KGHSH and CDR2 is LQKENI in the germline V gene. Trimming at V came to 8 bases and at J to 5 bases, leaving 10 bases not matched to a gene. The CDR3 nucleotides are TGTGCCAGCCGACCAGGGACAGGGGGCGGCGACGAGCAGTACTTC. Amino acid sequence: CASRPGTGGGDEQYF.

This sequence joins TRBV21-1 and TRBJ2-7. TRBV21-1 is a documented pseudogene. The CDR3 sequence is 14 residues long. The chain's CDR3 is CASSGKDRFVWQYF. The CDR3 bases are TGTGCCAGCAGCGGAAAGGACCGATTTGTATGGCAGTACTTC.

The rearrangement joins TRBV19 to TRBJ2-7; either TRBD1 or TRBD2 may supply D (6 bases each). Looked up from germline, CDR1 is LNHDA and CDR2 is SQIVND (reference sequence). The CDR3 length is 15 residues. V lost 7 bases to trimming and J lost 4 bases, with 20 bases between them. The CDR3 loop reads CASKGVYGGGYEQYF. The CDR3 DNA reads TGTGCCAGTAAAGGGGTATACGGGGGCGGTTACGAGCAGTACTTC.